A selection of T cell receptor beta chains follows, all from one sample in a study of blood T cell repertoires in COVID-19. Method: immunoSEQ multiplex PCR; TCRdb's copy keeps in-frame clones and lacks some. The profile covers 300,000 or so clones, with more than 75% appearing a single time and around 8% taken by the ten largest. Source material: peripheral blood. These TCRs come from a woman between 50 and 59 years old who had recovered from COVID-19. The CDR3 runs from the conserved cysteine through the conserved F or W. D genes are given only for firm matches. Expanded clones are given a class, and other clones once, few, many or no size at all.

v_call	j_call	clone_size	d_call	cdr3_nt	cdr3_aa
TRBV19	TRBJ1-3	.	.	TGTGCCAGTAGTGAGACGGGGGCTGGAAACACCATATATTTT	CASSETGAGNTIYF
TRBV5-4	TRBJ2-3	.	.	TGTGCCAGCAGCCGGGGAGGGGGAAACACAGATACGCAGTATTTT	CASSRGGGNTDTQYF
TRBV7-8	TRBJ2-1	once	TRBD2	TGTGCCAGCAGCCGAGGACTAGCGGGAATCGATGAGCAGTTCTTC	CASSRGLAGIDEQFF
TRBV7-7	TRBJ2-7	once	TRBD1	TGTGCTAGCAGCTTCGCGACAGGGGGCTACGAGCAGTACTTC	CASSFATGGYEQYF
TRBV9	TRBJ2-7	.	.	TGTGCCAGCAGCATCTCACCAGGGGTTGGCTACGAGCAGTACTTC	CASSISPGVGYEQYF
TRBV4-3	TRBJ2-2	.	TRBD2	TGCGCCAGCAGCCAAGAGACTAGCGGGATGGGGGAGCTGTTTTTT	CASSQETSGMGELFF
TRBV27	TRBJ1-2	.	.	TGTGCCAGCAGTTTCTCCACCAGCAGGGACTATGGCTACACCTTC	CASSFSTSRDYGYTF
TRBV28	TRBJ2-7	.	.	TGTGCCAGCAGCCAACACTTGGGCCACGAGCAGTACTTC	CASSQHLGHEQYF
TRBV5-1	TRBJ2-5	.	.	TGCGCCAGCAGCTTGGCGGGAGCTGAGACCCAGTACTTC	CASSLAGAETQYF
TRBV19	TRBJ2-3	.	.	TGTGCCAGTACCCAGCGAGCTAGCACAGATACGCAGTATTTT	CASTQRASTDTQYF
TRBV29-1	TRBJ2-7	.	.	TGCAGCGTTGGCCCGAGGAGTAGCGCCTACGAGCAGTACTTC	CSVGPRSSAYEQYF